This T cell receptor (beta chain) was sequenced during a study of blood T cell repertoires in COVID-19. Study-wide context: The United States, Italy and Spain provided the acute and convalescent COVID-19 samples. T cells, B-cell-depleted T cells, or PBMCs provided the cDNA or gDNA that served as material.

CDR3 length equals 14 residues. From germline, CDR1 is SGDLS and CDR2 YYNGEE. V was trimmed by 4 bases and J by 7 bases, leaving 12 bases between them. As processed by the authors: Amplification with reference gene primers provided the estimates of nucleated cell counts. TCRdb's table, derived via immunoSEQ multiplex PCR, lists solely in-frame clones and lacks some. Clonal size and the V and J genes are those of that table, whereas D and trimming came from the DNA. Of over 200,000 clones detected, about 86% appear once; the ten largest clones hold more than 2.5%. Source material: peripheral blood. The source of this sequence is a woman aged 25 to 39 who had recovered from COVID-19. V usage is TRBV9 and J usage is TRBJ1-6, with D perhaps matching TRBD1 (5 bases). CDR3 residues: CASSRDSENSPLHF. The CDR3 DNA reads TGTGCCAGCAGCAGAGACAGTGAAAATTCACCCCTCCACTTT.